The 25 T cell receptor beta chains listed next were all sequenced from one sample in a study of CD8+ T cells in alopecia areata. Isolated RNA was reverse transcribed into cDNA used as the sequencing template. Repertoires were generated with immunoSEQ multiplex PCR, while TCRdb's copy carries only in-frame clones and drops some. The sample consists of over 150,000 clones, roughly 50% of them appearing once. The treatment denotes: oral pan-JAK inhibitor, 5-10 mg twice daily. The material was CD8+ T cells sorted from blood, obtained at week 24, from a patient treated with tofacitinib. Receptor source: a human donor with alopecia areata.

With regard to this clone: Other nucleotide sequences from this sample produce the same CDR3. The rearrangement uses TRBV30 and TRBJ2-7; D is undetermined. Germline lookup yields CDR1 GTSNPN and CDR2 SVGIG (reference sequence). V lost 0 bases and J lost 2, with 5 bases in between. There are 12 residues in the CDR3. CDR3 nucleotide sequence: TGTGCCTGGAGTGTATCAGCCTACGAGCAGTACTTC. Residues: CAWSVSAYEQYF.

V and J are TRBV30 and TRBJ2-3; D is uncertain. V gave up 0 bases and J gave up 4 bases, with 8 bases separating them. This CDR3 has 13 amino acids. Germline values: CDR1 GTSNPN, CDR2 SVGIG (reference sequence). The CDR3 region has the DNA TGTGCCTGGAGTGTGATGAATCCAGATACGCAGTATTTT. It translates to CAWSVMNPDTQYF.

The V gene is TRBV29-1, the J gene TRBJ2-1; 8 bases line up with TRBD1. With 6 bases clipped from V and 1 base from J, the junction kept 5 bases outside the gene matches. The CDR3 sequence is 14 residues long. Germline values: CDR1 SQVTM, CDR2 ANQGSEA. The CDR3: CSVKDRGSYNEQFF. As DNA, the CDR3 is TGCAGCGTCAAAGACAGGGGATCCTACAATGAGCAGTTCTTC.

This rearrangement joins TRBV2 to TRBJ2-6; D unresolved. The CDR3 is made up of 12 amino acids. Trimming shortened V by 7 bases and J by 1 base, and 2 bases separated the two germline ends. Germline CDR1 SNHLY, CDR2 FYNNEI. Written as DNA, the CDR3 is TGTGCCAGCATATCTGGGGCCAACGTCCTGACTTTC. It codes for CASISGANVLTF.

V and J are TRBV6-5 and TRBJ1-2; 8 positions match TRBD1. The V gene's germline CDR1 is MNHEY and CDR2 SVGAGI. The CDR3 runs 16 residues. The J segment lost 3 bases and the V segment lost 0 bases, leaving 6 bases of the junction unmatched. The CDR3 protein is CASSYSRAGGDYGYTF. The CDR3 nucleotides read TGTGCCAGCAGTTACTCGAGGGCAGGGGGCGACTATGGCTACACCTTC.

This chain uses TRBV29-1 with TRBJ2-1; TRBD1 aligns across 12 bases. Germline CDR1 is SQVTM and CDR2 is ANQGSEA. CDR3 length: 17 residues. The ends lost 1 base at V and 2 bases at J; junction bases unmatched: 6. The CDR3: CSVEGGRDRGPYNEQFF. The CDR3 region has the DNA TGCAGCGTTGAAGGCGGCCGGGACAGGGGGCCCTACAATGAGCAGTTCTTC.

This clone was found a few times. The chain recombines TRBV7-8 with TRBJ2-7; D may be TRBD1 (6 bases). V gave up 3 bases and J gave up 0 bases, with 9 bases separating them. The CDR3 consists of 14 residues. Germline V lookup: CDR1 SGHVS, CDR2 FQNEAQ. The CDR3, as DNA: TGTGCCAGCAGCTTTGGACAGAGCTCCTACGAGCAGTACTTC. As protein: CASSFGQSSYEQYF.

This clone came up a few times. V and J are TRBV27 and TRBJ2-7; 8 bases agree with TRBD2. From germline, CDR1 is MNHEY and CDR2 SMNVEV (reference sequence). CDR3 length: 16 amino acids. V lost 5 bases to trimming and J lost 5 bases; unmatched junction nucleotides: 14. The CDR3 loop reads CASSPHGGTRGNEQYF. CDR3 in DNA: TGTGCCAGCAGTCCCCACGGAGGGACTAGGGGGAACGAGCAGTACTTC.

The chain uses TRBV7-2 and TRBJ2-1; tentatively, D is TRBD1 (5 bases). This CDR3 is built from 15 residues. The germline V gene encodes CDR1 SGHTA and CDR2 FQGNSA. Trimming removed 4 bases at V and 2 bases at J, with 12 bases between. The CDR3 coding sequence is TGTGCCAGCAGCTCGCCCGTGGACACCTACAATGAGCAGTTCTTC. It is translated as CASSSPVDTYNEQFF.

In this sample, this clone turned up once. V is TRBV10-3 and J is TRBJ2-7; D is uncertain. V was clipped by 3 bases and J by 5 bases, with 5 bases between them. Germline values: CDR1 ENHRY, CDR2 SYGVKD. This CDR3 is 11 amino acids long. The CDR3 here is CAISDRNEQYF. For the CDR3, the DNA is TGTGCCATCAGTGATCGGAACGAGCAGTACTTC.

This chain joins TRBV15 and TRBJ1-2; 9 bases fit TRBD1. V lost 3 bases to trimming and J lost 6 bases; unmatched junction nucleotides: 14. Germline V gene data show CDR1 as LNHNV and CDR2 as YYDKDF (reference sequence). This CDR3 contains 17 residues. The CDR3 here is CATSSDWTGAVIHGYTF. Here the CDR3 DNA reads TGTGCCACCAGCAGCGACTGGACAGGGGCAGTTATCCATGGCTACACCTTC. Complete variable domain (other parts from reference TRBV15 and TRBJ1-2): DAMVIQNPRYQVTQFGKPVTLSCSQTLNHNVMYWYQQKSSQAPKLLFHYYDKDFNNEADTPDNFQSRRPNTSFCFLDIRSPGLGDTAMYLCATSSDWTGAVIHGYTFGSGTRLTVV.

This clone showed up just a few times. The chain recombines TRBV9 with TRBJ1-1; 7 bases agree with TRBD1. Germline CDR1 reads SGDLS; CDR2 reads YYNGEE. This CDR3 spans 13 amino acids. Trimming cost V 0 bases and J 11 bases; bases outside gene matches: 7. The chain's CDR3 is CASSVGDRVPAFF. The CDR3 DNA reads TGTGCCAGCAGCGTAGGAGACAGGGTCCCCGCTTTCTTT.

The V call is TRBV30, the J call TRBJ1-2; a possible D gene is TRBD1 (5 bases). Germline CDR1 GTSNPN, CDR2 SVGIG (reference sequence). V was clipped by 3 bases and J by 11 bases, with 22 bases between them. The CDR3 is made up of 14 amino acids. The CDR3 sequence: CAWSRSRAGIGYTF. The CDR3 DNA is TGTGCCTGGAGCCGCTCGAGGGCAGGGATTGGGTACACCTTC.

This clone has more than one count but fewer than ten. The V gene is TRBV28, the J gene TRBJ2-7, with D unclear. Trimming stripped 4 bases from V and 5 bases from J, with 12 bases between. Germline V lookup: CDR1 MDHEN, CDR2 SYDVKM. The CDR3 is 13 amino acids. The CDR3 nucleotides are TGTGCCAGCAGTTCCACCGGGTCAAACGAGCAGTACTTC. Translating it yields CASSSTGSNEQYF.

This clone was seen more than once but under ten times. The chain recombines TRBV10-2 with TRBJ1-2; 9 nucleotides agree with TRBD1. With 7 bases clipped from V and 5 bases from J, the junction kept 11 bases outside the gene matches. From germline, CDR1 is WSHSY and CDR2 SAAADI. The CDR3 extends over 15 amino acids. CDR3: CASTLGQGGRYGYTF. DNA of the CDR3: TGCGCCAGCACCCTGGGACAGGGAGGCCGTTATGGCTACACCTTC.

The chain uses TRBV5-6 and TRBJ2-7; TRBD1 matches at 11 bases. V lost 4 bases and J lost 4; bases outside the gene matches: 7. The germline V gene has CDR1 SGHDT and CDR2 YYEEEE. The CDR3 covers 15 residues. This CDR3 is CASSLGQGAGYEQYF. CDR3 DNA: TGTGCCAGCAGCCTAGGACAGGGGGCGGGTTACGAGCAGTACTTC.

This clone appeared a few times. The rearrangement links TRBV4-3 to TRBJ2-7, with D perhaps assigned TRBD1 or TRBD2 (5 bases each). Germline lookup yields CDR1 LGHNA and CDR2 YSLEER. This CDR3 has 15 residues. V lost 1 base, J lost 4 bases, and 14 bases lay in between. CDR3 region: CASSQGAGAAYEQYF. DNA for the CDR3: TGCGCCAGCAGCCAAGGGGCCGGGGCAGCTTACGAGCAGTACTTC.

This clone was picked up a small number of times. J is TRBJ2-2 and V is TRBV27, with 7 bases that match TRBD1. Germline-derived CDR1 and CDR2 are MNHEY and SMNVEV (reference sequence). V dropped 6 bases and J dropped 6; count of bases not matched to a gene: 10. This CDR3 has 15 residues. CDR3 sequence (DNA): TGTGCCAGCAGACCTACTCCTCAGGGGGCCGGGGAGCTGTTTTTT. This encodes CASRPTPQGAGELFF.

Only a few counts were recorded for this clone. This chain connects TRBV7-9 to TRBJ2-7; D is unclear. The V end was cut by 7 bases, the J end by 0 bases, with 7 bases between. There are 12 residues in the CDR3. Germline values: CDR1 SEHNR, CDR2 FQNEAQ (reference sequence). The CDR3 DNA follows: TGTGCCAGCACCACCGGCTCCTACGAGCAGTACTTC. Encoded protein: CASTTGSYEQYF. The full variable domain, its missing parts supplied by reference TRBV7-9 and TRBJ2-7, is DTGVSQNPRHKITKRGQNVTFRCDPISEHNRLYWYRQTLGQGPEFLTYFQNEAQLEKSRLLSDRFSAERPKGSFSTLEIQRTEQGDSAMYLCASTTGSYEQYFGPGTRLTVT.

J is TRBJ2-7 and V is TRBV4-3; no definite D call. The germline CDR1 and CDR2 sequences are LGHNA and YSLEER. With 0 bases removed from V and 3 bases from J, the gap between germline ends came to 9 bases. The CDR3 is made up of 14 amino acids. CDR3 protein: CASSQDGSDYEQYF. The CDR3 DNA sequence: TGCGCCAGCAGCCAAGATGGCAGCGACTACGAGCAGTACTTC.

CDR3 sequence: CASSSTGSRADTQYF. The CDR3 coding sequence is TGTGCCAGCAGCTCTACAGGGTCGAGAGCAGATACGCAGTATTTT. The gene calls are TRBV5-6 and TRBJ2-3; D perhaps matches TRBD1 (6 bases). V dropped 3 bases and J dropped 4 bases, with 15 bases sitting between them. The germline V gene encodes CDR1 SGHDT and CDR2 YYEEEE. This CDR3 spans 15 amino acids. Complete variable domain (other parts from reference TRBV5-6 and TRBJ2-3): DAGVTQSPTHLIKTRGQQVTLRCSPKSGHDTVSWYQQALGQGPQFIFQYYEEEERQRGNFPDRFSGHQFPNYSSELNVNALLLGDSALYLCASSSTGSRADTQYFGPGTRLTVL.

The count of this clone is one. This rearrangement joins TRBV4-3 to TRBJ1-5, with a possible D match to TRBD1 (6 bases). CDR1 LGHNA and CDR2 YSLEER come from the germline V gene. This CDR3 comprises 15 residues. V lost 1 base and J 2 bases, leaving 9 bases between the germline ends. DNA of the CDR3: TGCGCCAGCAGCCAAGTCGGGGGCCGCAATCAGCCCCAGCATTTT. Translated: CASSQVGGRNQPQHF.

The rearrangement uses TRBV5-1 and TRBJ1-2, with TRBD1 matching 9 bases. The CDR3 is 15 amino acids. J was trimmed by 6 bases and V by 3 bases; bases with no gene match: 9. Germline CDR1 reads SGHRS; CDR2 reads YFSETQ. CDR3: CASSYYGTGNDGYTF. Here the CDR3 DNA reads TGCGCCAGCAGCTATTACGGGACAGGGAACGATGGCTACACCTTC.

The chain joins TRBV29-1 to TRBJ1-2; D unclear. Germline V gives CDR1 SQVTM, CDR2 ANQGSEA. V shed 6 bases and J shed 8 bases, with 16 bases lying between them. The length of the CDR3 is 12 residues. The CDR3 nucleotides read TGCAGCGTAAAAGACCCCTCGGGAGGCTACACCTTC. Protein: CSVKDPSGGYTF. Supplemented by reference TRBV29-1 and TRBJ1-2, the full variable domain reads SAVISQKPSRDICQRGTSLTIQCQVDSQVTMMFWYRQQPGQSLTLIATANQGSEATYESGFVIDKFPISRPNLTFSTLTVSNMSPEDSSIYLCSVKDPSGGYTFGSGTRLTVV.

The chain has TRBV27 and TRBJ2-3; 12 positions match TRBD2. V lost 3 bases, J lost 5 bases, and 9 bases stayed unmatched. Germline CDR1 MNHEY, CDR2 SMNVEV (reference sequence). This CDR3 is 17 amino acids long. For the CDR3, the DNA is TGTGCCAGCAGTTTTGTTACTAGCGGGGGGTTGGGAGATACGCAGTATTTT. Its protein is CASSFVTSGGLGDTQYF.